The rows below give T cell receptor beta chains drawn from one sample of a study of blood T cells in healthy people across ages. TCRdb redid the calling of the 5' RACE reads with MiXCR, one entry per CDR3 protein. The table lists around 870,000 distinct CDR3 sequences, 29% of them singletons. The sequenced sample consisted of blood. The source is a woman older than 75 in good health. Both conserved end residues are part of each CDR3. D genes are given only for firm matches. Clone sizes are given selectively: once, few, many, or a class where the clone is expanded.

j_call: TRBJ1-1
v_call: TRBV20-1
clone_size: many
d_call: -
cdr3_aa: CSAPDKAGNTEAFF
cdr3_nt: TGCAGTGCCCCGGATAAGGCGGGGAACACTGAAGCTTTCTTT

j_call: TRBJ2-3
v_call: TRBV4-3
clone_size: many
d_call: -
cdr3_aa: CASSRTTARGTDTQYF
cdr3_nt: TGCGCCAGCAGCCGGACGACAGCTAGGGGTACAGATACGCAGTATTTT

j_call: TRBJ2-7
v_call: TRBV27
clone_size: many
d_call: TRBD2
cdr3_aa: CASSLMAGGLYEQYF
cdr3_nt: TGTGCCAGCAGTTTAATGGCGGGGGGGCTCTACGAGCAGTACTTC

j_call: TRBJ2-4
v_call: TRBV12-3/TRBV12-4
clone_size: -
d_call: -
cdr3_aa: CASSPPGGSNIQYF
cdr3_nt: TGTGCCAGCAGCCCCCCCGGGGGAAGCAACATTCAGTACTTC

j_call: TRBJ2-3
v_call: TRBV20-1
clone_size: many
d_call: -
cdr3_aa: CSVIGGGRTDTQYF
cdr3_nt: TGCAGTGTCATAGGTGGCGGCCGCACAGATACGCAGTATTTT

j_call: TRBJ2-7
v_call: TRBV7-9
clone_size: few
d_call: -
cdr3_aa: CASSDDRLPYEQYF
cdr3_nt: TGTGCCAGCAGCGACGACAGGTTACCCTACGAGCAGTACTTC

j_call: TRBJ2-1
v_call: TRBV24-1
clone_size: -
d_call: -
cdr3_aa: CATSDRTQYNEQFF
cdr3_nt: TGTGCCACCAGTGACCGGACACAGTACAATGAGCAGTTCTTC

j_call: TRBJ1-5
v_call: TRBV5-4
clone_size: -
d_call: -
cdr3_aa: CASSYGGKRSNQPQHF
cdr3_nt: TGTGCCAGCAGCTATGGGGGTAAAAGGAGCAATCAGCCCCAGCATTTT

j_call: TRBJ2-3
v_call: TRBV5-5
clone_size: -
d_call: -
cdr3_aa: CASSQGGEGTQYF
cdr3_nt: TGTGCCAGCAGCCAAGGGGGTGAGGGTACGCAGTATTTT

j_call: TRBJ1-5
v_call: TRBV7-2
clone_size: -
d_call: -
cdr3_aa: CASSLVRERQPQHF
cdr3_nt: TGTGCCAGCAGCTTAGTAAGGGAAAGGCAGCCCCAGCATTTT

j_call: TRBJ2-3
v_call: TRBV7-2
clone_size: many
d_call: TRBD2
cdr3_aa: CASSLDSGVRDTQYF
cdr3_nt: TGTGCCAGCAGCTTAGACAGCGGGGTCCGAGATACGCAGTATTTT

j_call: TRBJ2-1
v_call: TRBV7-2
clone_size: many
d_call: TRBD2
cdr3_aa: CASSWGLASYNEQFF
cdr3_nt: TGTGCCAGCAGCTGGGGACTAGCCTCCTACAATGAGCAGTTCTTC

j_call: TRBJ2-5
v_call: TRBV6-2/TRBV6-3
clone_size: many
d_call: -
cdr3_aa: CASSYPQYGTQYF
cdr3_nt: TGTGCCAGCAGTTACCCGCAATATGGGACCCAGTACTTC

j_call: TRBJ2-2
v_call: TRBV4-3
clone_size: -
d_call: TRBD1
cdr3_aa: CASSQRTGANTGELFF
cdr3_nt: TGCGCCAGCAGCCAACGGACAGGGGCCAACACCGGGGAGCTGTTTTTT

j_call: TRBJ1-1
v_call: TRBV20-1
clone_size: -
d_call: -
cdr3_aa: CSAPDEGTEAFF
cdr3_nt: TGCAGTGCCCCCGACGAGGGCACTGAAGCTTTCTTT

j_call: TRBJ2-1
v_call: TRBV28
clone_size: -
d_call: TRBD2
cdr3_aa: CASIPLTSGALSEQFF
cdr3_nt: TGTGCCAGCATTCCCCTCACTAGCGGGGCCTTGAGTGAGCAGTTCTTC

j_call: TRBJ2-3
v_call: TRBV12-3/TRBV12-4
clone_size: few
d_call: -
cdr3_aa: CASSHRVGADTEYF
cdr3_nt: TGTGCCAGCAGTCATCGAGTGGGAGCAGATACGGAGTATTTT

j_call: TRBJ2-1
v_call: TRBV6-6
clone_size: many
d_call: TRBD2
cdr3_aa: CASSAMGLAGIDEQFF
cdr3_nt: TGTGCTAGCTCGGCTATGGGACTAGCGGGGATCGATGAGCAGTTCTTC

j_call: TRBJ1-2
v_call: TRBV5-1
clone_size: -
d_call: -
cdr3_aa: CASSRRGPREQGIYGYTF
cdr3_nt: TGCGCCAGCAGCCGGCGGGGGCCACGTGAACAGGGCATCTATGGCTACACCTTC

j_call: TRBJ1-6
v_call: TRBV7-2
clone_size: -
d_call: -
cdr3_aa: CASTEFPGQGWSPLHF
cdr3_nt: TGTGCCAGCACCGAATTCCCGGGACAAGGTTGGTCACCCCTCCACTTT

j_call: TRBJ2-5
v_call: TRBV5-6
clone_size: many
d_call: -
cdr3_aa: CASSSWTGETQYF
cdr3_nt: TGTGCCAGCAGCTCCTGGACCGGAGAGACCCAGTACTTC

j_call: TRBJ1-4
v_call: TRBV5-1
clone_size: many
d_call: -
cdr3_aa: CASSIRGENEKLFF
cdr3_nt: TGCGCCAGCAGCATTCGCGGCGAGAATGAAAAACTGTTTTTT

j_call: TRBJ1-2
v_call: TRBV7-9
clone_size: many
d_call: -
cdr3_aa: CASSLAKSYYGYTF
cdr3_nt: TGTGCCAGCAGCTTAGCGAAGAGTTACTATGGCTACACCTTC

j_call: TRBJ1-2
v_call: TRBV7-2
clone_size: many
d_call: -
cdr3_aa: CASSETAGEGYTF
cdr3_nt: TGTGCCAGCAGCGAAACGGCAGGGGAAGGCTACACCTTC

j_call: TRBJ1-6
v_call: TRBV25-1
clone_size: -
d_call: TRBD1
cdr3_aa: CASSERQGQGRSPLHF
cdr3_nt: TGTGCCAGCAGTGAGCGCCAGGGACAGGGGAGATCACCCCTCCACTTT

j_call: TRBJ2-2
v_call: TRBV10-3
clone_size: -
d_call: TRBD1
cdr3_aa: CAIRRAIDRGTLYTGELFF
cdr3_nt: TGTGCCATCAGACGGGCAATTGACAGGGGCACACTTTACACCGGGGAGCTGTTTTTT

j_call: TRBJ2-1
v_call: TRBV7-2
clone_size: -
d_call: TRBD2
cdr3_aa: CASSPLKLAGDLGEQFF
cdr3_nt: TGTGCCAGCAGCCCACTGAAGTTAGCGGGAGATTTGGGTGAGCAGTTCTTC

j_call: TRBJ2-2
v_call: TRBV5-1
clone_size: few
d_call: -
cdr3_aa: CASSGGSGELFF
cdr3_nt: TGCGCCAGCAGCGGGGGGTCCGGGGAGCTGTTTTTT

j_call: TRBJ1-2
v_call: TRBV12-3/TRBV12-4
clone_size: many
d_call: -
cdr3_aa: CASSYWGRTDYGYTF
cdr3_nt: TGTGCCAGCAGTTATTGGGGGCGGACAGACTATGGCTACACCTTC

j_call: TRBJ2-1
v_call: TRBV7-2
clone_size: many
d_call: TRBD2
cdr3_aa: CASSSYFDRGGLEQFF
cdr3_nt: TGTGCCAGCAGCTCCTACTTTGACCGGGGGGGCCTTGAGCAGTTCTTC

j_call: TRBJ2-7
v_call: TRBV29-1
clone_size: -
d_call: -
cdr3_aa: CSVERTDTYEQYF
cdr3_nt: TGCAGCGTTGAAAGGACAGACACCTACGAGCAGTACTTC

j_call: TRBJ2-5
v_call: TRBV14
clone_size: many
d_call: -
cdr3_aa: CASSQDIRVPPYQETQYF
cdr3_nt: TGTGCCAGCAGCCAAGATATAAGGGTACCTCCGTACCAAGAGACCCAGTACTTC

j_call: TRBJ2-3
v_call: TRBV20-1
clone_size: many
d_call: -
cdr3_aa: CSARDLTLGSPDTQYF
cdr3_nt: TGCAGTGCTAGAGATCTGACCCTGGGGAGCCCAGATACGCAGTATTTT

j_call: TRBJ1-2
v_call: TRBV3-1
clone_size: few
d_call: -
cdr3_aa: CASSQKGSAGTTNYGYTF
cdr3_nt: TGTGCCAGCAGCCAAAAGGGTTCAGCAGGGACTACTAACTATGGCTACACCTTC

j_call: TRBJ2-3
v_call: TRBV6-5
clone_size: many
d_call: -
cdr3_aa: CASRTEGWAGDTQYF
cdr3_nt: TGTGCCAGCAGGACCGAAGGTTGGGCCGGAGATACGCAGTATTTT

j_call: TRBJ2-5
v_call: TRBV7-2
clone_size: -
d_call: TRBD2
cdr3_aa: CASSKGTSGRSIETQYF
cdr3_nt: TGTGCCAGCAGCAAGGGGACTAGCGGGAGAAGTATTGAGACCCAGTACTTC

j_call: TRBJ2-6
v_call: TRBV6-8
clone_size: many
d_call: TRBD1
cdr3_aa: CASIGQGPSLTGANVLTF
cdr3_nt: TGTGCCAGCATCGGACAGGGGCCGTCTCTGACTGGGGCCAACGTCCTGACTTTC

j_call: TRBJ2-1
v_call: TRBV24-1
clone_size: many
d_call: -
cdr3_aa: CATSEPPGSRANEQFF
cdr3_nt: TGTGCCACCAGTGAACCTCCCGGGAGCCGGGCCAATGAGCAGTTCTTC

j_call: TRBJ2-1
v_call: TRBV6-2/TRBV6-3
clone_size: many
d_call: TRBD2
cdr3_aa: CASIDGTSGNNEQFF
cdr3_nt: TGTGCCAGCATCGACGGGACTAGCGGGAACAATGAGCAGTTCTTC

j_call: TRBJ1-4
v_call: TRBV5-6
clone_size: few
d_call: TRBD1
cdr3_aa: CASSRTGIATNEKLFF
cdr3_nt: TGTGCCAGCAGTAGGACAGGGATTGCAACTAATGAAAAACTGTTTTTT

j_call: TRBJ2-3
v_call: TRBV10-3
clone_size: many
d_call: -
cdr3_aa: CAISKAASPADTQYF
cdr3_nt: TGTGCCATCAGTAAGGCTGCCAGCCCGGCGGATACGCAGTATTTT

j_call: TRBJ2-3
v_call: TRBV27
clone_size: many
d_call: -
cdr3_aa: CASSKLGSTDTQYF
cdr3_nt: TGTGCCAGCAGCAAACTAGGAAGCACAGATACGCAGTATTTT

j_call: TRBJ1-6
v_call: TRBV7-2
clone_size: -
d_call: -
cdr3_aa: CASSSGTPSPLHF
cdr3_nt: TGTGCCAGCAGCTCCGGGACCCCATCACCCCTCCACTTT

j_call: TRBJ2-6
v_call: TRBV2
clone_size: -
d_call: TRBD1
cdr3_aa: CASRLGQAGANVLTF
cdr3_nt: TGTGCCAGCAGACTGGGACAGGCTGGGGCCAACGTCCTGACTTTC

j_call: TRBJ1-4
v_call: TRBV5-1
clone_size: -
d_call: -
cdr3_aa: CASSLAFRNNEKLFF
cdr3_nt: TGCGCCAGCAGCTTGGCTTTTAGGAACAATGAAAAACTGTTTTTT

j_call: TRBJ2-1
v_call: TRBV5-5
clone_size: many
d_call: TRBD2
cdr3_aa: CASSGPGLPYNEQFF
cdr3_nt: TGTGCCAGCAGCGGGCCGGGACTACCTTACAATGAGCAGTTCTTC

j_call: TRBJ2-1
v_call: TRBV15
clone_size: many
d_call: -
cdr3_aa: CATSPPGQLYNEQFF
cdr3_nt: TGTGCCACCAGCCCTCCGGGACAACTTTACAATGAGCAGTTCTTC

j_call: TRBJ2-5
v_call: TRBV5-1
clone_size: -
d_call: -
cdr3_aa: CASRDEGETQYF
cdr3_nt: TGCGCCAGCAGGGACGAAGGGGAGACCCAGTACTTC